This section outlines one TCR beta chain sequence together with its context. Its specificity is unknown. The same CDR3 also results from other DNA sequences found in this sample. Original analysis: From ImmunoSEQ came sequences covering only the junction and carrying no quality scores, so filtering differed. Measured with immunoSEQ multiplex PCR; TCRdb has only the in-frame clones, and not every one. That table gives V, J and clone size, and the DNA gave D and trimming. The table has around 2,000,000 clones, around 93% seen once. The V gene lost 3 bases and the J gene lost 4 bases, with 8 bases spanning the gap. The germline V gene has CDR1 SGDLS and CDR2 YYNGEE. The CDR3 sequence is 12 residues long. This sample was included in a study of shared clonotypes between healthy human individuals. Study outcomes and limitations: All-four-donor shared clonotypes had higher generation probabilities than non-shared clonotypes did.

Naive CD8 cells comprised CD45RO-negative, CCR7-positively selected cells, excluding terminally differentiated effector memory CD45RA+ cells. Specimen: naive CD8+ T cells from PBMCs. The origin of this receptor is a man aged 18 to 29 in good health. Some clones in this sample may be carry-over from other donors' samples. V gene TRBV9 combines with J gene TRBJ2-7, with D uncertain. CDR3 loop: CASSGGGYEQYF. CDR3 sequence (DNA): TGTGCCAGCAGCGGGGGTGGATACGAGCAGTACTTC.